This T cell receptor beta chain was recorded in a study of cytomegalovirus exposure and HLA in healthy donors. Findings of the study overall: Later analysis identified several of the most significant clusters that appeared linked to common viral pathogens. Investigators reported 150 to 200 TCR beta chains as tied to cytomegalovirus. Most subjects' HLA-A and HLA-B alleles were reportedly predicted from TCR beta sequences.

Germline V gives CDR1 SGHTA, CDR2 FQGNSA. V dropped 4 bases and J dropped 1 base, with 10 bases sitting between them. The CDR3 runs to 14 residues. Details on this clone: Its antigen is not known.

All donors participated as healthy donors of bone marrow. In the PCR, 60 Vbeta and 13 Jbeta primers were used. Method: immunoSEQ multiplex PCR; TCRdb's copy keeps in-frame clones and lacks some. Among over 120,000 clones listed, roughly 9.7% were seen once. Material: PBMCs. The clonotype comes from a middle-aged man in good health and CMV-seronegative. The chain uses TRBV7-2 and TRBJ1-1, with D perhaps TRBD1 (6 bases). The DNA for the CDR3 is TGTGCCAGCAGCTCGCCGGACAGGAACACTGAAGCTTTCTTT. It yields the protein CASSSPDRNTEAFF.